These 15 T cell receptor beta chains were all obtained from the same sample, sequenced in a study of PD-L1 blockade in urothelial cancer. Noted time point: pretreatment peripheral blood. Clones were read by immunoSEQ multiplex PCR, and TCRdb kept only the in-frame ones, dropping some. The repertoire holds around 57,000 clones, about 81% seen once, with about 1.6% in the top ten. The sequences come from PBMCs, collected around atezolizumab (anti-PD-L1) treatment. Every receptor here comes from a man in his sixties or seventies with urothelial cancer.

CDR3 sequence: CASSRGGETQYF. The CDR3 DNA reads as TGTGCCAGCAGCAGGGGCGGAGAGACCCAGTACTTC. The V gene is TRBV6-5, the J gene TRBJ2-5, with a tentative D call TRBD1 (6 bases). Germline V gene lookup returns CDR1 MNHEY and CDR2 SVGAGI. The length of the CDR3 is 12 residues. Trimming took 6 bases from V and 4 from J, leaving 9 bases between them.

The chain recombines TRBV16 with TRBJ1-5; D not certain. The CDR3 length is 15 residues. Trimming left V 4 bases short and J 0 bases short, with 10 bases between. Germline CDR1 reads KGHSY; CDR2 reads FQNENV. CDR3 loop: CASSPKLNSNQPQHF. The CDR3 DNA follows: TGTGCCAGCAGCCCAAAACTTAATAGCAATCAGCCCCAGCATTTT. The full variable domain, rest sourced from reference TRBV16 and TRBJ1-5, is GEEVAQTPKHLVRGEGQKAKLYCAPIKGHSYVFWYQQVLKNEFKFLISFQNENVFDETGMPKERFSAKCLPNSPCSLEIQATKLEDSAVYFCASSPKLNSNQPQHFGDGTRLSIL.

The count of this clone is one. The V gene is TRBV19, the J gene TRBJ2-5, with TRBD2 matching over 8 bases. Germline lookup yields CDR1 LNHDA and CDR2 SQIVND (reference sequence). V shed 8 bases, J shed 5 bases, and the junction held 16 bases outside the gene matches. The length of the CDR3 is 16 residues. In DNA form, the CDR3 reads TGTGCCAGTGCCACCAACCCCCCACTAGCGGTGGAGACCCAGTACTTC. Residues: CASATNPPLAVETQYF. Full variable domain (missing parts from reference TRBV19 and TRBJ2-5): DGGITQSPKYLFRKEGQNVTLSCEQNLNHDAMYWYRQDPGQGLRLIYYSQIVNDFQKGDIAEGYSVSREKKESFPLTVTSAQKNPTAFYLCASATNPPLAVETQYFGPGTRLLVL.

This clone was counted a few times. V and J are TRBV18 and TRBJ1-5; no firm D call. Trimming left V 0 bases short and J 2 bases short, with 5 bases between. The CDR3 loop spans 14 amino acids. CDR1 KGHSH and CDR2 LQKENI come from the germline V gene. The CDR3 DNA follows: TGTGCCAGCTCACCACCGCCAGGCAATCAGCCCCAGCATTTT. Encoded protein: CASSPPPGNQPQHF.

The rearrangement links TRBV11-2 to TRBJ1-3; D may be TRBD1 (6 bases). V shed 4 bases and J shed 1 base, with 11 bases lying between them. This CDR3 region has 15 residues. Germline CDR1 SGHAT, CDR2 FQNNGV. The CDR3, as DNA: TGTGCCAGCAGCTCCCGGACAGCTTCTGGAAACACCATATATTTT. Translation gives CASSSRTASGNTIYF.

CDR3 sequence: CASSPEETGWNTEAFF. The CDR3 DNA reads as TGTGCCAGCAGCCCGGAAGAAACAGGGTGGAACACTGAAGCTTTCTTT. The chain couples TRBV14 to TRBJ1-1; possible D gene TRBD1, 6 bases. Germline loops: CDR1 SGHDN, CDR2 FVKESK. This CDR3 region has 16 residues. V lost 4 bases and J 1 base, leaving 16 bases between the germline ends.

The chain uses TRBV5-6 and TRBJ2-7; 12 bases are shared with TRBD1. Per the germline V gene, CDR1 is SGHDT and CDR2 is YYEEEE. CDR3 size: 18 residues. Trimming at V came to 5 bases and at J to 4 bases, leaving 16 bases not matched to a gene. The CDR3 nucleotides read TGTGCCAGCAGACCCGGGACAGGGGGCGTCTTTTCAGTGTACGAGCAGTACTTC. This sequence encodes CASRPGTGGVFSVYEQYF.

The CDR3 sequence: CASRDIRGSSSYEQYF. The CDR3 DNA follows: TGTGCCAGCAGGGATATCAGGGGGTCGAGCTCCTACGAGCAGTACTTC. V gene TRBV28 combines with J gene TRBJ2-7, with TRBD1 identical over 7 bases. Germline CDR1 MDHEN, CDR2 SYDVKM. CDR3 length: 16 amino acids. Unmatched junction bases numbered 11, after V lost 6 bases and J lost 0 bases.

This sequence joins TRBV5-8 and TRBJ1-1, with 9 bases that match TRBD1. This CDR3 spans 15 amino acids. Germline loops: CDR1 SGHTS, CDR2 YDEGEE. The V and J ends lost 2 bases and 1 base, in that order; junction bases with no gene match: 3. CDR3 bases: TGTGCCAGCAGCTTAGGGACAGGGAGGAACACTGAAGCTTTCTTT. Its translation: CASSLGTGRNTEAFF.

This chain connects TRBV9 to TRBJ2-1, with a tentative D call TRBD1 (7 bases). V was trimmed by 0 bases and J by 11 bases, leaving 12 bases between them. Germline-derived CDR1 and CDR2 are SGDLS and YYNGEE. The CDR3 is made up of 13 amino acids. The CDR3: CASSVGQGGQQFF. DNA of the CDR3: TGTGCCAGCAGCGTAGGTCAGGGGGGCCAGCAGTTCTTC.

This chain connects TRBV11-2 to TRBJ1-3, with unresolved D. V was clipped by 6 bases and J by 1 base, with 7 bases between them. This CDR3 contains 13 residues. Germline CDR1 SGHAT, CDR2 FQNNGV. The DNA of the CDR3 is TGTGCCAGCAGTATCGGGTCTGGAAACACCATATATTTT. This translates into CASSIGSGNTIYF.

The CDR3 nucleotides are TGTGCCAGCAGTTTGACGGGAATCGGACCGGAGACCCAGTACTTC. Its protein product is CASSLTGIGPETQYF. The rearrangement joins TRBV28 to TRBJ2-5, with D tentatively TRBD2 (5 bases). The CDR3 consists of 15 residues. The germline CDR1 and CDR2 sequences are MDHEN and SYDVKM. The ends were cut back, 3 bases at V and 5 bases at J, with 16 bases in the middle.

The CDR3: CASSLTQGNYNEQFF. CDR3 in DNA: TGTGCCAGCAGCTTAACCCAGGGTAATTACAATGAGCAGTTCTTC. The genes are TRBV7-9 and TRBJ2-1, with D perhaps TRBD1 (5 bases). Trimming took off 2 bases at V and 4 bases at J, with 12 bases between the two ends. This CDR3 has 15 residues. Germline-derived CDR1 and CDR2 are SEHNR and FQNEAQ (reference sequence).

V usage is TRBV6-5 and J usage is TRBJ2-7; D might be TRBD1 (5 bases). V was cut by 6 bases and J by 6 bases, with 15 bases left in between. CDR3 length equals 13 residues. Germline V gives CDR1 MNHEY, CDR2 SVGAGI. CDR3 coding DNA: TGTGCCAGCAGGGGGCAGGATCGGGTCGAGCAGTACTTC. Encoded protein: CASRGQDRVEQYF.

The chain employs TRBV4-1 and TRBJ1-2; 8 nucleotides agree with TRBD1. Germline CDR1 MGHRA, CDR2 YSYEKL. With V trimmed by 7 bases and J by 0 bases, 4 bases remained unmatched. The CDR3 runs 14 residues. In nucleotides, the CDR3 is TGCGCCAGCACCCCAGGGGGCACTAACTATGGCTACACCTTC. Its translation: CASTPGGTNYGYTF.